The sequence of this TCR beta chain was determined in a study of T cells in localized non-small cell lung cancer. Findings and limits, study-wide: Since sequencing was restricted to only one region of the tumor, intratumor heterogeneity remains a possibility. Adjacent lung exhibited a median of around 60 among the 100 most abundant tumor clones. Adjacent uninvolved lung had the highest clonality, suggesting focused antigen responses.

Regarding this clone: Its target is unknown.

Looked up from germline, CDR1 is SNHLY and CDR2 is FYNNEI. Trimming removed 7 bases from V and 9 bases from J; junction bases left unmatched: 8. The CDR3 sequence is 13 residues long. The repertoire was sequenced with immunoSEQ multiplex PCR; TCRdb's copy has only in-frame clones and lacks some. The sample gives more than 45,000 clones, 85% to 90% of which show up once; about 2.5% is in the top ten. This receptor was identified in a man between 40 and 70 years old with stage II lung adenocarcinoma. This chain links TRBV2 with TRBJ2-1, with TRBD1 matching over 8 bases. The sequencing used PBMCs, collected before any cancer treatment. CDR3 loop: CASTDRGNSEQFF. The DNA for the CDR3 is TGTGCCAGCACCGACAGGGGAAACAGTGAGCAGTTCTTC.